These 8 T cell receptor beta chains came from one sample sequenced in a study of lymphopenia after photon versus proton radiotherapy. Repertoires were generated with immunoSEQ multiplex PCR, while TCRdb's copy carries only in-frame clones and drops some. The sample carries about 20,000 clones, roughly 86% recorded once. The material was peripheral blood, obtained from a patient treated with photon-based radiotherapy. These receptors were taken from a woman aged 45-65 years with pancreatic cancer.

The CDR3: CASAQRGSSYEQYF. In DNA form, the CDR3 reads TGTGCCAGCGCCCAAAGGGGCAGCTCCTACGAGCAGTACTTC. The chain uses TRBV6-1 and TRBJ2-7, with a possible D match to TRBD1 (5 bases). With 8 bases removed from V and 0 bases from J, the gap between germline ends came to 14 bases. Germline-derived CDR1 and CDR2 are MNHNS and SASEGT. The CDR3 runs 14 residues.

This clone appeared a few times. The chain combines TRBV7-2 with TRBJ1-1; weak D call: TRBD1 (5 bases). The CDR3 consists of 14 residues. Germline V lookup: CDR1 SGHTA, CDR2 FQGNSA. Trimming pared 5 bases from V and 4 bases from J, leaving 14 bases between. CDR3 nucleotide sequence: TGTGCCAGCAGCGGCCAGGGTCACGGCACTGAAGCTTTCTTT. Translated: CASSGQGHGTEAFF.

This clone has only a few counts. The chain carries TRBV18 and TRBJ2-5; 8 bases are a match to TRBD1. Germline V lookup: CDR1 KGHSH, CDR2 LQKENI. This CDR3 comprises 17 residues. J gave up 5 bases and V 0 bases, and 11 bases lay outside the gene matches. CDR3 sequence reads: CASSPPMFQGAEETQYF. The DNA of the CDR3 is TGTGCCAGCTCACCACCCATGTTTCAGGGGGCGGAGGAGACCCAGTACTTC.

This clone was seen just once. The J gene is TRBJ2-2, the V gene TRBV15, with a weak D call TRBD1 (6 bases). The CDR3 contains 16 residues. Trimming took off 5 bases at V and 1 base at J, with 14 bases between the two ends. Per the germline V gene, CDR1 is LNHNV and CDR2 is YYDKDF (reference sequence). CDR3 protein: CATSAGVKENTGELFF. CDR3 bases: TGTGCCACCAGCGCAGGGGTCAAGGAGAACACCGGGGAGCTGTTTTTT.

This chain joins TRBV25-1 and TRBJ1-1; D is perhaps TRBD1 (6 bases). The germline V gene encodes CDR1 MGHDK and CDR2 SYGVNS. Trimming cost V 6 bases and J 2 bases, with 13 bases left between them. CDR3 length: 14 residues. CDR3 in amino acids: CASSLTGLNTEAFF. The CDR3 DNA is TGTGCCAGCAGCCTCACAGGGTTAAACACTGAAGCTTTCTTT.

The rearrangement links TRBV28 to TRBJ2-3, with TRBD2 as a possible D gene (6 bases). The CDR3 consists of 14 residues. Per the germline V gene, CDR1 is MDHEN and CDR2 is SYDVKM. The V end lost 5 bases, the J end lost 5 bases, and 14 bases lay between the germline ends. The CDR3 here is CASSPKRLVDTQYF. The CDR3 DNA follows: TGTGCCAGCAGTCCCAAACGACTAGTAGATACGCAGTATTTT.

The chain employs TRBV4-1 and TRBJ1-6; 8 bases are a match to TRBD1. V shed 1 base, J shed 9 bases, and the junction held 5 bases outside the gene matches. There are 15 residues in the CDR3. Germline values: CDR1 MGHRA, CDR2 YSYEKL. CDR3: CASSQVGRGLSPLHF. DNA for the CDR3: TGCGCCAGCAGCCAAGTTGGCAGGGGGCTTTCACCCCTCCACTTT.

This chain joins TRBV28 and TRBJ1-5; D unresolved. This CDR3 is built from 14 residues. V lost 6 bases and J lost 5, with 14 bases in between. Germline CDR1 is MDHEN and CDR2 is SYDVKM. For the CDR3, the DNA is TGTGCCAGCAGGTTGACTTCCGATCATCAGCCCCAGCATTTT. This codes for CASRLTSDHQPQHF.